This passage covers 22 T cell receptor beta chains from one sample sequenced in a study of patients and donors after allogeneic stem cell transplantation. TCRdb used MiXCR to reprocess the RT-PCR reads, holding one entry per CDR3 protein. There are over 350,000 distinct CDR3 sequences in the sample; approximately 16% occur only once, and just over 7% lies in the top ten. Input material: blood, either unsorted or a sorted T cell fraction (not recorded which). Source of these receptors: a human donor who was either an allogeneic HSCT recipient or a stem cell or donor lymphocyte infusion donor (not recorded which). It is not recorded whose cells these are; they may come from a transplant donor.

The V and J genes are TRBV6-1 and TRBJ2-2; the D is unclear. CDR3 length: 15 residues. Trimming cost V 1 base and J 1 base, with 7 bases left between them. Per the germline V gene, CDR1 is MNHNS and CDR2 is SASEGT. As DNA, the CDR3 is TGTGCCAGCAGTGAAGGTTCTAAGAACACCGGGGAGCTGTTTTTT. Its protein product is CASSEGSKNTGELFF.

The table lists this clonotype with a few counts. The rearrangement joins TRBV3-1 to TRBJ2-7, with TRBD2 as a possible D gene (6 bases). The CDR3 loop spans 15 amino acids. V was cut by 2 bases and J by 5 bases, with 16 bases left in between. Germline values: CDR1 LGHDT, CDR2 YNNKEL (reference sequence). For the CDR3, the DNA is TGTGCCAGCAGCCAACGGTGGAGGGGTGGCAACGAGCAGTACTTC. Amino acid sequence: CASSQRWRGGNEQYF.

The J gene is TRBJ2-7, the V gene TRBV3-1; 11 bases line up with TRBD2. V trimming: 4 bases; J trimming: 3 bases; junction bases outside the gene matches: 5. This CDR3 is 15 amino acids long. CDR1 is LGHDT and CDR2 is YNNKEL in the germline V gene (reference sequence). In nucleotides, the CDR3 is TGTGCCAGCAGCCCCGGGACTAGCGGAGACTACGAGCAGTACTTC. This sequence encodes CASSPGTSGDYEQYF.

The CDR3, as DNA: TGTGCCAGCAGCACACCCGGGACAGGGAGGAGACTGCAAGAGACCCAGTACTTC. Residues: CASSTPGTGRRLQETQYF. The gene calls are TRBV11-1 and TRBJ2-5; 9 bases map to TRBD1. V dropped 5 bases and J dropped 2; count of bases not matched to a gene: 15. Looked up from germline, CDR1 is SGHAT and CDR2 is FQDESV (reference sequence). This CDR3 is built from 18 residues.

This clonotype was picked up a small number of times. The J gene is TRBJ1-2, the V gene TRBV7-9; D might be TRBD1 (5 bases). Germline-derived CDR1 and CDR2 are SEHNR and FQNEAQ (reference sequence). This CDR3 is built from 15 residues. Trimming shortened V by 0 bases and J by 0 bases, and 8 bases separated the two germline ends. The CDR3 is CASSLADRANYGYTF. The CDR3 DNA is TGTGCCAGCAGCTTAGCAGACAGAGCTAACTATGGCTACACCTTC.

This clonotype was seen a single time. The chain uses TRBV6-5 and TRBJ1-1; D gene unclear. Germline V lookup: CDR1 MNHEY, CDR2 SVGAGI. The CDR3 is 15 amino acids. Trimming stripped 0 bases from V and 0 bases from J, with 8 bases between. The CDR3 sequence: CASSYSERMNTEAFF. CDR3 in DNA: TGTGCCAGCAGTTACTCGGAGCGGATGAACACTGAAGCTTTCTTT.

This chain uses TRBV5-6 with TRBJ2-1; no clear D gene. The CDR3 is made up of 14 amino acids. V was trimmed by 0 bases and J by 4 bases, leaving 8 bases between them. The germline CDR1 and CDR2 sequences are SGHDT and YYEEEE. The CDR3 reads CASSLVTRYNEQFF. The CDR3 DNA reads as TGTGCCAGCAGCTTGGTTACACGGTACAATGAGCAGTTCTTC.

This clonotype was seen at least ten times. The V gene is TRBV5-1, the J gene TRBJ2-7; D unclear. V shed 0 bases and J shed 9 bases, with 16 bases lying between them. This CDR3 comprises 14 residues. Germline V CDR1 and CDR2: SGHRS, YFSETQ. The CDR3 reads CASSLGHLTTRQYF. The CDR3 DNA is TGCGCCAGCAGCTTGGGACATCTAACTACGAGGCAGTACTTC.

The chain combines TRBV7-6 with TRBJ1-3, with D unresolved. Germline V gives CDR1 SGHVS, CDR2 FNYEAQ. The CDR3 has 15 amino acids. Trimming left V 0 bases short and J 0 bases short, with 6 bases between. CDR3 bases: TGTGCCAGCAGCTTAGCGCTGAGCTCTGGAAACACCATATATTTT. Translated, it gives CASSLALSSGNTIYF.

V usage is TRBV7-8 and J usage is TRBJ1-1; 7 bases match TRBD1. The CDR3 length is 14 residues. Germline CDR1 is SGHVS and CDR2 is FQNEAQ. V shed 3 bases and J 5 bases; nucleotides not matched to a gene: 6. The CDR3 reads CASSLTGMATEAFF. CDR3 sequence (DNA): TGTGCCAGCAGCTTGACAGGGATGGCAACTGAAGCTTTCTTT.

The chain employs TRBV20-1 and TRBJ1-5; D call uncertain. Trimming left V 6 bases short and J 7 bases short, with 16 bases between. The length of the CDR3 is 13 residues. Per the germline V gene, CDR1 is DFQATT and CDR2 is SNEGSKA (reference sequence). The CDR3 nucleotides read TGCAGTGCGATAAACAGCACCCGACAGCCCCAGCATTTT. Protein product: CSAINSTRQPQHF.

This clonotype was seen more than once but under ten times. J is TRBJ2-7 and V is TRBV6-1, with D unclear. CDR3 size: 13 residues. The V and J ends lost 7 bases and 1 base respectively, with 11 bases between them. The V gene's germline CDR1 is MNHNS and CDR2 SASEGT. The CDR3 loop is CASIGYSSYEQYF. CDR3 in DNA: TGTGCCAGCATTGGATACTCATCCTACGAGCAGTACTTC.

This sequence joins TRBV20-1 and TRBJ1-1, with 9 positions matching TRBD1. This CDR3 has 14 amino acids. CDR1 and CDR2 (germline): DFQATT, SNEGSKA (reference sequence). V shed 3 bases and J 3 bases; nucleotides not matched to a gene: 5. Written as DNA, the CDR3 is TGCAGTGCTAGTCCCGGACAGGGGCACACTGAAGCTTTCTTT. Encoded protein: CSASPGQGHTEAFF.

The rearrangement joins TRBV24-1 to TRBJ1-3; D may be TRBD1 (5 bases). V lost 3 bases and J 0 bases, leaving 11 bases between the germline ends. Germline CDR1 reads KGHDR; CDR2 reads SFDVKD. The CDR3 extends over 16 amino acids. CDR3: CATSDGGILSGNTIYF. The DNA of the CDR3 is TGTGCCACCAGTGATGGGGGGATTCTCTCTGGAAACACCATATATTTT.

The CDR3 here is CASTVDRPTGELFF. CDR3 DNA: TGCGCCAGCACCGTTGACAGACCCACCGGGGAGCTGTTTTTT. V usage is TRBV5-1 and J usage is TRBJ2-2; D perhaps matches TRBD1 (5 bases). Germline V gives CDR1 SGHRS, CDR2 YFSETQ. The length of the CDR3 is 14 residues. V dropped 6 bases and J dropped 4 bases, with 13 bases sitting between them.

This clonotype was counted ten times or more. This chain joins TRBV29-1 and TRBJ1-1; no firm D call. CDR3 length: 13 residues. V was trimmed by 3 bases and J by 3 bases, leaving 11 bases between them. Germline CDR1 is SQVTM and CDR2 is ANQGSEA. Here the CDR3 DNA reads TGCAGCGTTGATTGGGGAGGGTACACTGAAGCTTTCTTT. Protein sequence: CSVDWGGYTEAFF.

This chain links TRBV20-1 with TRBJ2-3, with D unclear. The CDR3 is made up of 14 amino acids. V dropped 3 bases and J dropped 3 bases, with 13 bases sitting between them. Per germline, CDR1 DFQATT and CDR2 SNEGSKA (reference sequence). CDR3 bases: TGCAGTGCTAGCATGAATGGGTGGACAGATACGCAGTATTTT. Its protein product is CSASMNGWTDTQYF.

There are a few counts of this clonotype. The chain employs TRBV18 and TRBJ2-7, with D maybe TRBD1 (6 bases). The CDR3 consists of 15 residues. Germline lookup yields CDR1 KGHSH and CDR2 LQKENI. V lost 2 bases and J 2 bases, leaving 13 bases between the germline ends. CDR3 protein: CASSPASGETYEQYF. CDR3 nucleotides: TGTGCCAGCTCACCAGCGTCAGGGGAAACCTACGAGCAGTACTTC.

This clonotype was seen a few times. The CDR3 DNA follows: TGCAGTGCTAGGGCCCCCCCGTATAGCACAGATACGCAGTATTTT. It yields the protein CSARAPPYSTDTQYF. V and J are TRBV20-1 and TRBJ2-3; D ambiguous. The CDR3 sequence is 15 residues long. Trimming left V 3 bases short and J 0 bases short, with 13 bases between. Germline loops: CDR1 DFQATT, CDR2 SNEGSKA (reference sequence).

The chain combines TRBV6-5 with TRBJ2-7, with D unresolved. CDR1 is MNHEY and CDR2 is SVGAGI in the germline V gene. The CDR3 runs to 14 residues. V was trimmed by 0 bases and J by 5 bases, leaving 11 bases between them. The CDR3 sequence: CASSYSAASDEQYF. The DNA for the CDR3 is TGTGCCAGCAGTTACTCGGCAGCGTCGGACGAGCAGTACTTC.

This clonotype was detected a few times. The V and J genes are TRBV12-3 or TRBV12-4 and TRBJ2-2, with 8 bases fitting TRBD2. The CDR3 length is 16 residues. V shed 6 bases and J 2 bases; nucleotides not matched to a gene: 8. For the CDR3, the DNA is TGTGCCAGCAGACCGATAGCGGGGCTTAACACCGGGGAGCTGTTTTTT. It codes for CASRPIAGLNTGELFF.

The gene calls are TRBV5-1 and TRBJ2-7; D possibly corresponds to TRBD1 (6 bases). Germline CDR1 is SGHRS and CDR2 is YFSETQ. V lost 1 base to trimming and J lost 5 bases, with 13 bases between them. CDR3 length: 14 amino acids. The CDR3 DNA is TGCGCCAGCAGCTTGCGGCAGGGGAAAGACGAGCAGTACTTC. Translation gives CASSLRQGKDEQYF.